The clone carrying this T cell receptor (beta chain) was detected a few times. In the original processing: Reference gene primer amplification in the assay estimated nucleated cell counts. Measured with immunoSEQ multiplex PCR; TCRdb has only the in-frame clones, and not every one. V, J and clone size derive from that table, while D and trimming were established from the DNA sequence. The repertoire has 90,000 to 120,000 clones, around four fifths of them found once; the top ten carry roughly 4%. With 4 bases clipped from V and 7 bases from J, the junction kept 9 bases outside the gene matches. The CDR3 consists of 14 residues. CDR1 LNHDA and CDR2 SQIVND come from the germline V gene (reference sequence). This sample stems from a study of blood T cell repertoires in COVID-19. Study context: There were acute and convalescent COVID-19 samples, and they came from the United States, Italy and Spain. Sample material is recorded as cDNA or gDNA derived from T cells, B-cell-depleted T cells, or PBMCs.

This receptor was identified in a man in his 70s with acute or convalescent COVID-19. The sample comprised peripheral blood. This chain links TRBV19 with TRBJ2-7; TRBD2 matches at 8 bases. The chain's CDR3 is CASSTTGGPEEQYF. CDR3 nucleotide sequence: TGTGCCAGTAGTACGACGGGGGGGCCAGAGGAGCAGTACTTC.